This paragraph covers one T cell receptor (beta chain) sequence. This clone was seen just once. No antigen is known for it. Base quality data are lacking; no much larger clone is found one base away. The sample belongs to a study of cytomegalovirus exposure and HLA in healthy donors (dated by TCRdb to between 2016 and 2019). Background on the whole study: In an earlier analysis of some 550 of the donors, 276 Gb of sequence data and 117 million unique TCR beta sequences from about 190 million T cells were reported. Roughly 300 gigabases of sequencing data and tens of millions of unique TCR sequences were included in an early release covering roughly 700 HLA-typed donors. Of the 350 to 450 genotyped donors, 81% fell in the genetic ancestry cluster associated with self-reported Caucasian donors. The study aimed to test whether cataloging public T cell receptors could reveal signatures of past pathogen exposure. The T cell repertoires of 700 or so subjects were profiled by immunosequencing and related to cytomegalovirus serostatus. In addition to the first cohort of several hundred subjects, a separate validation cohort of under 150 different subjects was used. To predict cytomegalovirus infection status, the study brought together high-throughput TCR immunosequencing, statistical association of individual TCRs with disease status, and machine learning. In a later analysis, previously published TCR beta repertoires from 550 to 750 donors were re-analyzed and high-resolution HLA genotyping was added so that TCR occurrence patterns could be studied. Rather than using new phenotypic data, the later analysis identified candidate immune exposures from TCR beta sequences and from how often those sequences occurred across donors. In an earlier analysis of roughly 580 of the donors, high-throughput TCR beta sequencing was used to judge whether each TCR beta V gene segment behaved as functional or pseudogenic. Alongside the repertoire data, information on donor age, sex, ethnicity and CMV serostatus was compiled. Genome-wide SNP genotypes for about three fifths of the roughly 670 donors were used in a later genetic analysis, which treated that subset as a discovery cohort. All discovery cohort repertoires had been generated using a single sequencing platform. HLA typing included class I and class II loci at four-digit resolution. The number of donors typed differed by locus, with about 629-630 for A, B, C, DRB1 and DQB1, approximately 500 for DQA1, 600 to 610 for DPA1, and around 430 for DPB1. Four or five DR-DQ haplotypes were handled as single units for association and clustering because linkage in the cohort was strong. Among about 400 genotyped donors of the cohort, an average of approximately 240,000 unique TCR beta nucleotide sequences was sequenced per donor, of which about 20% were non-productive. General findings and caveats noted by the study authors: A later genetic analysis reported fewer N-insertions in productive TCRs among donors in an Asian-associated ancestry cluster than the roughly 620-donor mean. The authors suggested that the approach could potentially be extended to other disease states and immunological phenotypes. A further reported finding was that TCR beta sequences accurately predicted the HLA-A and HLA-B alleles for most subjects in the first cohort. In an earlier analysis of fewer than 750 of the donors, most TCR beta V segments were observed in productive rearrangements about 87% or about 30% of the time, broadly matching IMGT annotations. Specific HLA alleles were associated with roughly 16,000 TCR beta sequences at a false discovery rate of 0.05 in a later analysis. Cytomegalovirus status was reported to be diagnosed by the classifier with high specificity and sensitivity in both the original and validation cohorts. Because HLA typing was missing for some donors at each locus, association tests included only the typed subset. In a later analysis, HLA-associated TCR beta chains showed more clonal expansion and lower generation probabilities than non-associated chains that were equally common. The presence/absence analyses assumed that sequencing depth was roughly uniform across donors, and that assumption may not be true. A later genetic analysis associated a missense DCLRE1C variant with V-gene and J-gene trimming of TCR beta chains, and an independent cohort replicated the association. In vitro tests confirmed that a few of the cytomegalovirus-associated TCR beta chains recognize cytomegalovirus antigens. Because counts were too low, roughly 16 rarely observed V segments, including chromosome 9 orphons, were left out of the earlier analysis of 500 to 650 of the donors. When HLA alleles, especially DR and DQ, strongly co-occurred, TCR associations were difficult to assign to individual alleles. Only TCR beta chains were sequenced in this cohort, and the absence of alpha or paired-chain data limited detectable features. Correlated functional status among segregating V segments might be attributable to linkage disequilibrium, but an unknown experimental factor could not be ruled out. Most TCR sequences were seen in very few donors, while some public TCRs were found in many individuals. A total of 150 to 200 TCR beta chains were listed by the study as associated with cytomegalovirus. According to a later analysis, most CMV-associated TCR beta chains appeared to be HLA-restricted, and the HLA associations seemed to be driven largely by CMV exposure. A cluster of highly shared sequence variants was judged likely to represent a technical artifact of the sequencing pipeline. Because the 87-base-pair reads could not distinguish some IMGT-functional V segments, including TRBV6-2 and TRBV6-3, those segments were excluded. In a later analysis, the rate of TCR association differed among HLA loci, with DRB1 alleles having the most associated TCRs and HLA-C alleles having the fewest. Immune exposure information for the cohort was limited to CMV serostatus. According to a later analysis, parvovirus B19, influenza, CMV and Epstein-Barr virus appeared linked to several top co-occurrence clusters.

CDR1 MNHEY and CDR2 SVGAGI are derived from the germline V gene. The CDR3 holds 13 amino acids from the cysteine to the phenylalanine. Solely the CDR3 DNA is kept, with 39 bases framed from the first base. V and J are truncated by 8 bases and 0 bases respectively, leaving an intervening sequence of 11 bases. Libraries were built with the immunoSEQ multiplex PCR assay. A mixture of 60 forward primers for TCR Vbeta segments and 13 reverse primers for TCR Jbeta segments was used in the multiplex PCR. The CDR3 region of rearranged TCR beta genes was amplified from genomic DNA by a multiplex PCR assay. The amplified TCR beta libraries were sequenced on the Illumina HiSeq System as 87-base-pair reads. As for how the authors treated the data: A later analysis counted about 82 million unique TCR beta chains across the 690 or so repertoires, and some 11 million of these chains were shared by at least two donors. To remove PCR and sequencing errors, raw reads were error-corrected and collapsed into unique sequences using a nearest-neighbor algorithm that merged closely related sequences. CDR3 sequences were aligned to IMGT reference sequences to assign V, D and J gene segments. Each retained sequence needed at least a six-nucleotide match to both a V gene segment and a J gene segment. Rearrangements were classified as productive when the CDR3 lacked stop codons and remained in frame with V and J, and all other rearrangements were classified as non-productive. Following IMGT convention, CDR3 was defined as the stretch from the second conserved V-encoded cysteine to the conserved J-encoded phenylalanine. In an earlier analysis of 500 to 650 of the donors, sequences lacking an unambiguous match to a single V gene segment were excluded. An earlier analysis of fewer than 750 of the donors called V segments functional above 56.7% productive rearrangements and segregating when the between-donor standard deviation exceeded 5%. A statistical classification framework was developed to diagnose cytomegalovirus status using the catalog of TCR beta chain sequences. V and J gene assignment, in a later analysis, came from comparing TCR nucleotide sequences with IMGT/GENE-DB human TR gene sequences. In a later analysis, CDR3 sequences and most-parsimonious VDJ recombination scenarios were assigned using the TCRdist pipeline. A later analysis defined each TCR beta chain by its CDR3 amino acid sequence plus V-gene family, and excluded reads lacking a unique V-gene family. A later analysis removed 450 to 600 highly shared, low-generation-probability nucleotide sequences to deal with suspected cross-contamination and a sequencing artifact. In a later analysis, a clonal expansion index for each public chain was calculated from normalized within-repertoire ranks of inferred template counts. In a later analysis, generation probabilities were computed with a VDJ recombination model fitted to out-of-frame rearrangements, and the resulting probabilities were checked against IGoR. Hypergeometric tests were used in a later analysis to score TCR-TCR, TCR-HLA and TCR-CMV co-occurrence, with a repertoire-size bias correction applied to the TCR pairs. To estimate false discovery rates, a later analysis permuted the HLA or CMV assignments 20 times. In a later analysis, co-occurring TCRs were grouped with DBSCAN, and TCRdist sequence similarity was added when clustering was performed within HLA-allele-positive subsets. For co-occurrence clustering, repertoires with fewer than 30,000 or more than 120,000 public chains were excluded, along with four or five repertoires with anomalous nucleotide sharing. Imported from immuneACCESS, the table was reduced by TCRdb to in-frame sequences with V and J called. These copies leave out some clones; in studies compared against another copy, an unresolved V gene accounts for under half, and the cause of the remainder is not known. Clonal size and the V and J genes are those of that table, whereas D and trimming came from the DNA. This sample gives some 150,000 clones in total; around 86% of them show up just once. Together, the top ten hold approximately 1.1% of the sample.

The cohort consisted of 666 healthy bone marrow donors. At the time of sampling, every cohort member was nominally healthy, though immune exposures that went unrecorded were likely present. The donor tested CMV seronegative, placing the donor among the roughly 400 seronegative members of the cohort. Every donor gave a peripheral blood sample, and the peripheral blood mononuclear cells from that sample were used for TCR beta sequencing. Genomic DNA extraction from the blood cell samples was performed with the Qiagen DNeasy Blood Extraction Kit. This TCR was recovered from a female donor in good health and CMV-seronegative. The chain links TRBV6-5 with TRBJ2-7; possibly the D gene is TRBD2, per 6 matching bases. Sequenced sample: PBMCs. This receptor has the CDR3 CASGSGLSYEQYF. At the DNA level, the sequence is TGTGCCAGCGGAAGCGGGCTCTCCTACGAGCAGTACTTC.